This T cell receptor (beta chain) was identified during a study of CXCR3-negative and CXCR3-positive naive CD8 T cells. Findings and caveats of the study: The TRBV-TRBJ usage of naive CXCR3-negative and CXCR3-positive cells was similar, but that of memory cells differed. CXCR3-positive naive cells had TRB CDR3s that were more hydrophobic than CXCR3-negative naive cells had. TRB CDR3 properties served as the basis for inferring TCR strength, and surface CD5 was comparable between naive subsets.

UMI-labeled 5' RACE TRB cDNA libraries were prepared from the cells. TCRdb reprocessed the 5' RACE reads and reports one entry per CDR3 protein, with no DNA. Found here are about 84,000 distinct CDR3 sequences; the top ten clones hold roughly 0.59%. Worth noting for this clonotype: Its target is not known.

The TCR sequence derives from a human donor in good health. Some clones in this sample may be carry-over from other donors' samples. Sequencing input: naive CXCR3+ CD8+ T cells from blood. The subset: CD45RO-CCR7+CD27+CD95- naive CD8+ T cells expressing CXCR3 (TNR3+).

This chain's CDR3 is CASSQTWGLYEQYF. V gene TRBV3-1 combines with J gene TRBJ2-7. CDR1 and CDR2 from the germline V gene are LGHDT and YNNKEL (reference sequence). The CDR3 is 14 amino acids.